This T cell receptor (beta chain) was sequenced during a study of blood T cell repertoires in COVID-19. Study-wide background: Some COVID-19 samples were acute and others convalescent; all came from the United States, Italy and Spain. In each case, the material was cDNA or gDNA derived from T cells, B-cell-depleted T cells, or PBMCs.

CDR1 SEHNR and CDR2 FQNEAQ come from the germline V gene (reference sequence). The CDR3 is 15 amino acids. V gave up 4 bases and J gave up 5 bases; unmatched junction bases: 7. In the authors' workflow: Counts of nucleated cells, estimated from reference gene primer amplification, were obtained. Sequencing used immunoSEQ multiplex PCR; TCRdb keeps in-frame clones, though not all of them. V and J calls and clone size are those listed in that table; D and trimming were worked out from the DNA. The profile shows fewer than 90,000 clones, roughly 82% of them singletons. This chain joins TRBV7-9 and TRBJ1-4, with 7 bases matching TRBD1. The receptor was isolated from a human donor in a cohort sampled during active COVID-19. The source material was peripheral blood. CDR3 nucleotides: TGTGCCAGCAGCTACCAAGGGGGCGGGAATGAAAAACTGTTTTTT. This sequence encodes CASSYQGGGNEKLFF.